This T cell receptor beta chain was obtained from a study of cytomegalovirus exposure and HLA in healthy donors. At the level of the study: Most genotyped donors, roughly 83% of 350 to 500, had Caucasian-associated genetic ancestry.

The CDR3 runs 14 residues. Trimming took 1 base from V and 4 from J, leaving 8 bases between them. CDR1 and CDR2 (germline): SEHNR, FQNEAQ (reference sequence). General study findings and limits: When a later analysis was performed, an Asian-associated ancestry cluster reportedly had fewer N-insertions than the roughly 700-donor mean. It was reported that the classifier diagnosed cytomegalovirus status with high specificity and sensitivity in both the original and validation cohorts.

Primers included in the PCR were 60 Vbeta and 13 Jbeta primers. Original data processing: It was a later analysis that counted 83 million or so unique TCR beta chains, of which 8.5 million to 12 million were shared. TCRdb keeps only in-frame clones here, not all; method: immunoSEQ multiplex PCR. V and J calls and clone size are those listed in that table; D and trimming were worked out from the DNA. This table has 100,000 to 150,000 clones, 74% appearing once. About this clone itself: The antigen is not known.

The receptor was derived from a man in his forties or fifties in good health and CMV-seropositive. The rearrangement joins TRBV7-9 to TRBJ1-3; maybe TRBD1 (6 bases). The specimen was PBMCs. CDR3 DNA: TGTGCCAGCAGCTTAGACAGGGCAGGAAACACCATATATTTT. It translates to CASSLDRAGNTIYF.